The present T cell receptor beta chain was sequenced within a study of beta chain features in type 1 diabetes. Study-level points and caveats: Patients' naive, central memory and Treg TCRB repertoires seemed closer to one another than those of healthy donors.

Trimming left V 5 bases short and J 4 bases short, with 11 bases between. The CDR3 contains 13 residues. Germline loops: CDR1 SQVTM, CDR2 ANQGSEA. This clone was seen a few times. Its antigen is unidentified. The authors reverse transcribed all of the isolated RNA, so sequencing captured expressed TCRB transcripts. This table comes from immunoSEQ multiplex PCR, and its TCRdb copy is limited to in-frame clones, with some not included. The table lists just over 150,000 clones, 11% of them singletons, with around 2% in the top ten. This TCR was recovered from a young man in good health. The chain couples TRBV29-1 to TRBJ1-4; D is unclear. Sequenced material: central memory CD4+ T cells from blood. CDR3: CSVISRVNEKLFF. CDR3 sequence (DNA): TGCAGCGTTATCTCTAGGGTTAATGAAAAACTGTTTTTT. Complete variable domain (other parts from reference TRBV29-1 and TRBJ1-4): SAVISQKPSRDICQRGTSLTIQCQVDSQVTMMFWYRQQPGQSLTLIATANQGSEATYESGFVIDKFPISRPNLTFSTLTVSNMSPEDSSIYLCSVISRVNEKLFFGSGTQLSVL.